The sequence of this T cell receptor beta chain was determined in a study of T-cell reconstitution after alpha-beta-depleted transplantation in children. Unique molecular identifiers were used in preparing the TCRbeta library. Via MiXCR, TCRdb re-called the PCR reads, giving one row per CDR3 protein. This repertoire shows approximately 400,000 distinct CDR3 sequences, approximately 11% found once; its top ten account for approximately 5%. Germline V gene data show CDR1 as SGHTA and CDR2 as FQGNSA. V shed 5 bases and J 5 bases; nucleotides not matched to a gene: 7. The CDR3 spans 16 residues. The origin of this receptor is a human donor who donated a stem cell graft to a child with acute myeloid leukemia. The sequencing here drew on PBMCs from the stem cell graft donor, taken from the stem cell graft. The chain links TRBV7-2 to TRBJ2-5, with 14 positions matching TRBD2. Written as DNA, the CDR3 is TGTGCCAGCAGCCCCCGAAGACTAGCGGGGGGGGAGACCCAGTACTTC. This gives the protein CASSPRRLAGGETQYF. Complete variable domain (other parts from reference TRBV7-2 and TRBJ2-5): GAGVSQSPSNKVTEKGKDVELRCDPISGHTALYWYRQSLGQGLEFLIYFQGNSAPDKSGLPSDRFSAERTGGSVSTLTIQRTQQEDSAVYLCASSPRRLAGGETQYFGPGTRLLVL.